The source of this TCR beta chain is a study of shared clonotypes between healthy human individuals. Across the study: Aged between 18 and 49, the donors were a couple of women and three men.

TCRdb's table, derived via immunoSEQ multiplex PCR, lists solely in-frame clones and lacks some. This repertoire shows around 1.6 million clones, 95% to 99% found once; its top ten account for 0.4% to 0.55%. The trim removed 4 bases at V and 9 bases at J, leaving 9 bases unmatched. The CDR3 totals 16 residues. The germline V gene encodes CDR1 KGHSH and CDR2 LQKENI. This clonotype was sampled from a man aged 25 to 40 in good health. Sample: naive CD4+ T cells sorted from blood. Regarding subset: CD45RA+ positively selected. The chain carries TRBV18 and TRBJ2-1, with TRBD2 matching over 13 bases. The CDR3 region is CASSRTSGSQRGEQFF. The DNA of the CDR3 is TGTGCCAGCTCACGGACTAGCGGGAGTCAGAGAGGTGAGCAGTTCTTC.